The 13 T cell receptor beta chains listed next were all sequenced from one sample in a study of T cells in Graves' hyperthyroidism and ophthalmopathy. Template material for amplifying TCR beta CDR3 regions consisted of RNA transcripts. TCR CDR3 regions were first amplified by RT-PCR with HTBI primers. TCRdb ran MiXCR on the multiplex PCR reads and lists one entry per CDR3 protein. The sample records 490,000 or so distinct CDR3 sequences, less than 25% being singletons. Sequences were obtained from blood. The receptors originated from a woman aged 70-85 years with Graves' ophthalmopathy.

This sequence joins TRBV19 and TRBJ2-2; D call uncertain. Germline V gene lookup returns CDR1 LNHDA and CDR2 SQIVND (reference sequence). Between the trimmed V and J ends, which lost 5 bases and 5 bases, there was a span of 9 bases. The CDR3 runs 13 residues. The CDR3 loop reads CASSLHRTGELFF. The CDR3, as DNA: TGTGCCAGTAGTCTTCATAGAACCGGGGAGCTGTTTTTT. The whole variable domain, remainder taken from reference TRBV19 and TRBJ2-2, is DGGITQSPKYLFRKEGQNVTLSCEQNLNHDAMYWYRQDPGQGLRLIYYSQIVNDFQKGDIAEGYSVSREKKESFPLTVTSAQKNPTAFYLCASSLHRTGELFFGEGSRLTVL.

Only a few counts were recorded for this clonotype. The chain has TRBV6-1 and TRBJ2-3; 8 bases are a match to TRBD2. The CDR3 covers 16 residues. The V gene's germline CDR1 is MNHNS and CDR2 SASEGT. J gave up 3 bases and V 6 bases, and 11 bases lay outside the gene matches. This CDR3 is CASSPGGSGGTDTQYF. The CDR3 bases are TGTGCCAGCAGCCCCGGTGGGAGCGGGGGTACAGATACGCAGTATTTT.

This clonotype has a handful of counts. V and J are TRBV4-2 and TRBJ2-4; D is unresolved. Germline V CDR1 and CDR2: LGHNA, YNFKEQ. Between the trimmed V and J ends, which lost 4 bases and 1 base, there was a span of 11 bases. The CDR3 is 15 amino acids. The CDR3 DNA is TGTGCCAGCAGCCCCACGGGCCAGGCCAAAAACATTCAGTACTTC. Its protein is CASSPTGQAKNIQYF.

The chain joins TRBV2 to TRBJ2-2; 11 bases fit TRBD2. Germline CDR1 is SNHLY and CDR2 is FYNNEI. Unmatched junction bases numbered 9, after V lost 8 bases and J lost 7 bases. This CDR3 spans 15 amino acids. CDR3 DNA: TGTGCCAGCGGACGACTAGCGGGAACGGTCGGGGAGCTGTTTTTT. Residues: CASGRLAGTVGELFF.

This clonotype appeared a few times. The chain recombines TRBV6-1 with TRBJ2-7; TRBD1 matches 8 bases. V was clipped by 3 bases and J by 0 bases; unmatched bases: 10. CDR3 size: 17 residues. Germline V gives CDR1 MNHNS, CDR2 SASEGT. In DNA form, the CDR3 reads TGTGCCAGCAGTGAGGGGCGGAGGGACAGGCGCTCCTACGAGCAGTACTTC. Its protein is CASSEGRRDRRSYEQYF.

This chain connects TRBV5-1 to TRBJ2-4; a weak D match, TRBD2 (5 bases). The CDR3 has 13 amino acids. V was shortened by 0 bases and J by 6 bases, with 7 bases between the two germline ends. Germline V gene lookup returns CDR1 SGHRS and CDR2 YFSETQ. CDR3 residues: CASSLEAGNIQYF. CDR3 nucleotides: TGCGCCAGCAGCTTGGAGGCGGGAAACATTCAGTACTTC.

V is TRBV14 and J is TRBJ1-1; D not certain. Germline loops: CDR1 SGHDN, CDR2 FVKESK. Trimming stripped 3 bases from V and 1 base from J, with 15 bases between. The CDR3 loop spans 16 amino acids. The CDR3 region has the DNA TGTGCCAGCAGCCACGTACCAGGCCTCGGGAACACTGAAGCTTTCTTT. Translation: CASSHVPGLGNTEAFF.

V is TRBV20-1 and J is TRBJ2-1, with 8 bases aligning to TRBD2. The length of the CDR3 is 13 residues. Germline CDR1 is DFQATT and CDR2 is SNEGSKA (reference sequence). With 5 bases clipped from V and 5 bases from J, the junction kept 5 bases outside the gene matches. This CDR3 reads CSARLAQHNEQFF. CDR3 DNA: TGCAGTGCTCGACTAGCGCAACACAATGAGCAGTTCTTC.

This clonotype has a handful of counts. The DNA of the CDR3 is TGTGCCAGCAGCTTAGTGGCAGGGGGCTCGAGCTATGGCTACACCTTC. Translating gives CASSLVAGGSSYGYTF. This chain uses TRBV7-2 with TRBJ1-2, with 8 positions matching TRBD1. The CDR3 is 16 residues long. V dropped 1 base and J dropped 4; count of bases not matched to a gene: 8. CDR1 SGHTA and CDR2 FQGNSA come from the germline V gene.

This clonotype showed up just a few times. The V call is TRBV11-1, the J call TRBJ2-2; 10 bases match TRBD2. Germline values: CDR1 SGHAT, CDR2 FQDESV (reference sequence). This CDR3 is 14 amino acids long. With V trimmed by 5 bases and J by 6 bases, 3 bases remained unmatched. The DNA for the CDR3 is TGTGCCAGCAGCGTGCTAGCGGGAGCCGGGGAGCTGTTTTTT. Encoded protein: CASSVLAGAGELFF.

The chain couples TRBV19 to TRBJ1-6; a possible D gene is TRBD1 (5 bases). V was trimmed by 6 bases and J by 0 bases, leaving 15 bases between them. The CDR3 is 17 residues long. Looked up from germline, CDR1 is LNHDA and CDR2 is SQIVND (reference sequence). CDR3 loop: CASRPDGGSSYNSPLHF. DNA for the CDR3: TGTGCCAGTAGGCCTGACGGGGGAAGCTCCTATAATTCACCCCTCCACTTT.

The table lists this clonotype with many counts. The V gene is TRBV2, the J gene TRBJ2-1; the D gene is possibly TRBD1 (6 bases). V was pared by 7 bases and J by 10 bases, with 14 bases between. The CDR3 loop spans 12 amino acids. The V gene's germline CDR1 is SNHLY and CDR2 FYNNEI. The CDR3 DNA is TGTGCCAGCACTAAGATGGGGGCCGAGCAGTTCTTC. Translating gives CASTKMGAEQFF.

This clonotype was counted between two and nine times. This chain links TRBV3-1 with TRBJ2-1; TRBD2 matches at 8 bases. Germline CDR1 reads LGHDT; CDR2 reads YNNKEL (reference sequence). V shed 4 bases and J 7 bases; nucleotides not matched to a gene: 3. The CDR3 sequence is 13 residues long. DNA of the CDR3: TGTGCCAGCAGCCGAAGCGGGAGAAATGAGCAGTTCTTC. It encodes CASSRSGRNEQFF.